The 2 T cell receptor beta chains given below trace back to one sample, sequenced in a study of T cells in Graves' hyperthyroidism and ophthalmopathy (dated by TCRdb to the late 2010s). The library was obtained by multiplex PCR. Sequenced on an Illumina HiSeq 2000. Amplification of TCR beta CDR3 regions was carried out from RNA transcripts. The TCR CDR3 was subjected to a first round of RT-PCR using the HTBI primer set and the Qiagen OneStep RT-PCR kit. TCRdb reanalyzed the raw reads on its own, using fastp at Q25 for trimming and MiXCR for clone calling, and kept in-frame beta chains. For every CDR3 protein sequence, its rows merge into one entry that carries the most common genes and DNA. The sample table shows about half a million distinct CDR3 sequences, and 20% are seen once. Less than 30% of the sample lies in the top ten. Sequenced sample: blood. The source of these receptors is a man between 18 and 35 years old with Graves' hyperthyroidism.

This clonotype was seen many times. V gene TRBV27 combines with J gene TRBJ1-1; 10 nucleotides match TRBD1. The CDR3 is 16 amino acids. J gave up 6 bases and V 3 bases, and 10 bases lay outside the gene matches. The germline CDR1 and CDR2 sequences are MNHEY and SMNVEV (reference sequence). The CDR3 nucleotides are TGTGCCAGCAGTTTTGGACAGGGGGGGAGTAACGCTGAAGCTTTCTTT. Translated, it gives CASSFGQGGSNAEAFF.

Concerning this clonotype itself: One junction end does not reproduce the germline sequence, and a read error may be involved. This chain connects TRBV10-3 to TRBJ1-2; D is unclear. The germline CDR1 and CDR2 sequences are ENHRY and SYGVKD. The CDR3 loop spans 11 amino acids. The CDR3 nucleotides are TGTGTCATCAGTTTAGATTATGGCTACACCTTC. Translation gives CVISLDYGYTF.